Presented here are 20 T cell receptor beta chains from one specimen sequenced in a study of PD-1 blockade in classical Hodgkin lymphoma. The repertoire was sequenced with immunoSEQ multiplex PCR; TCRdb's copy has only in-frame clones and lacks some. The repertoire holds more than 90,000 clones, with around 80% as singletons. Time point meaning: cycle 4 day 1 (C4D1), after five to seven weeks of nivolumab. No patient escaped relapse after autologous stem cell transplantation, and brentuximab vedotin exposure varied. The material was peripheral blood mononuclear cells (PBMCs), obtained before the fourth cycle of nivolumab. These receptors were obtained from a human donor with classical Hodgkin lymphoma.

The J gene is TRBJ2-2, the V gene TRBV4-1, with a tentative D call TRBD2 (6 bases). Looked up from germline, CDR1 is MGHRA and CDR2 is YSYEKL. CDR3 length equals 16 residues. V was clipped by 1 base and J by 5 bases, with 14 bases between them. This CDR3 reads CASSQGGGRGTGELFF. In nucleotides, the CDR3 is TGCGCCAGCAGCCAAGGGGGTGGTCGGGGGACCGGGGAGCTGTTTTTT.

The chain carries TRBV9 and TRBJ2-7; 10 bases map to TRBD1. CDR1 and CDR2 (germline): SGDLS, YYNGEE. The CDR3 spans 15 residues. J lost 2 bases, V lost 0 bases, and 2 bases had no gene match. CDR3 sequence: CASSVGDRGTYEQYF. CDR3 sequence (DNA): TGTGCCAGCAGCGTAGGGGACAGGGGTACCTACGAGCAGTACTTC.

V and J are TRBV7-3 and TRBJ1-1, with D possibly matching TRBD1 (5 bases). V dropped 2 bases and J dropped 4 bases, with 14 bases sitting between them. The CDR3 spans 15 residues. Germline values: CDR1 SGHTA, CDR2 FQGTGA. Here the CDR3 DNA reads TGTGCCAGCAGCTTAGTTCACGGAAGGGGCACTGAAGCTTTCTTT. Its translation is CASSLVHGRGTEAFF.

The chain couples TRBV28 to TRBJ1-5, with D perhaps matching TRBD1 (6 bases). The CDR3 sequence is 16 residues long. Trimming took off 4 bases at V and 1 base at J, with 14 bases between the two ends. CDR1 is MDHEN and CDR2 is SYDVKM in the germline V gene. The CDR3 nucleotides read TGTGCCAGCAGTTACAGGGCGGGACGGAGCAATCAGCCCCAGCATTTT. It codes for CASSYRAGRSNQPQHF. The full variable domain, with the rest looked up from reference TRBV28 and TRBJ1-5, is DVKVTQSSRYLVKRTGEKVFLECVQDMDHENMFWYRQDPGLGLRLIYFSYDVKMKEKGDIPEGYSVSREKKERFSLILESASTNQTSMYLCASSYRAGRSNQPQHFGDGTRLSIL.

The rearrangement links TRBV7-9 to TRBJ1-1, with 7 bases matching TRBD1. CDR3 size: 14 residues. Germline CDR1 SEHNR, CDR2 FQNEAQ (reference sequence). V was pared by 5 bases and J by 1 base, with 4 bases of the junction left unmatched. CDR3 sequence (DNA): TGTGCCAGCAGCCTGAGACAGGGGAACACTGAAGCTTTCTTT. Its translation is CASSLRQGNTEAFF.

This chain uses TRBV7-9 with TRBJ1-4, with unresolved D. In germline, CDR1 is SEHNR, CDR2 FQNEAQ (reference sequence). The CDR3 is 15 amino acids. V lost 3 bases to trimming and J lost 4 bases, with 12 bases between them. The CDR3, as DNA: TGTGCCAGCAGCTTCTCAGGAGGCTTTAATGAAAAACTGTTTTTT. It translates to CASSFSGGFNEKLFF.

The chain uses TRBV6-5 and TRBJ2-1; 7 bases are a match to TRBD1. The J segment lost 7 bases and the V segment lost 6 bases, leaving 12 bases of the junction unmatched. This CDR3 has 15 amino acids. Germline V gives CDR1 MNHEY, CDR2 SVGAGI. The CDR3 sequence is CASSRDRVKENEQFF. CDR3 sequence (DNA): TGTGCCAGCAGCCGTGACAGGGTAAAGGAGAATGAGCAGTTCTTC.

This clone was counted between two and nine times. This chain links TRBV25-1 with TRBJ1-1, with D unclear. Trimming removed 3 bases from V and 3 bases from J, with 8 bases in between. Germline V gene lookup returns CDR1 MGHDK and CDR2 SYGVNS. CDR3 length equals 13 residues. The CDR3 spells CASSDQGHTEAFF. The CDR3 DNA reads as TGTGCCAGCAGTGATCAAGGGCACACTGAAGCTTTCTTT.

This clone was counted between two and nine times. CDR3 residues: CASSLTSGTYNEQFF. CDR3 in DNA: TGTGCCAGCAGTTTGACTAGCGGGACCTACAATGAGCAGTTCTTC. The genes are TRBV28 and TRBJ2-1; 11 bases are a match to TRBD2. The ends lost 3 bases at V and 2 bases at J; junction bases unmatched: 0. Germline V gene data show CDR1 as MDHEN and CDR2 as SYDVKM. The CDR3 runs 15 residues.

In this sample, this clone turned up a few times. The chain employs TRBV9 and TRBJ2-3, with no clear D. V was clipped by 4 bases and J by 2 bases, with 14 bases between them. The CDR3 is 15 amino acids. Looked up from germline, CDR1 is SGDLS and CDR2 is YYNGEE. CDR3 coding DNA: TGTGCCAGCAGCTTCGGGCCAGCTCTCACAGATACGCAGTATTTT. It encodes CASSFGPALTDTQYF.

This CDR3 reads CASSPLQGPGQPQHF. CDR3 DNA sequence: TGTGCCAGCAGTCCGTTACAGGGGCCAGGTCAGCCCCAGCATTTT. The V and J genes are TRBV6-5 and TRBJ1-5, with 7 nucleotides matching TRBD1. CDR1 and CDR2 (germline): MNHEY, SVGAGI. The CDR3 has 15 residues. Trimming took 5 bases from V and 6 from J; bases not matched to a gene: 10.

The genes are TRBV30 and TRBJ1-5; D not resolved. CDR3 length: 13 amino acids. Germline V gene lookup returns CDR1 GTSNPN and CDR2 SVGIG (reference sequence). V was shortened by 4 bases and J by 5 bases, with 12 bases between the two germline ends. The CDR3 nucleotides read TGTGCCTGGAATATGGGGAAGGATCAGCCCCAGCATTTT. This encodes CAWNMGKDQPQHF.

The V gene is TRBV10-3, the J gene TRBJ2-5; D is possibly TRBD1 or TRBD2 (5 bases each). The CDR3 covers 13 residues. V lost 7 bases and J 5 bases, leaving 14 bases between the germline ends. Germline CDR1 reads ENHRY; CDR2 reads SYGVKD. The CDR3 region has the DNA TGTGCCATCAAGAGTGGGGACCGGGAGACCCAGTACTTC. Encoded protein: CAIKSGDRETQYF.

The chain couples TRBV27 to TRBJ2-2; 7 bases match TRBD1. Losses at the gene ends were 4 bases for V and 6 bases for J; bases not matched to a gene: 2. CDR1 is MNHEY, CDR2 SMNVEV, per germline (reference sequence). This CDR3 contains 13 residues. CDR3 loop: CASSSDRAGELFF. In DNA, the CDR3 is TGTGCCAGCAGTTCCGACAGGGCCGGGGAGCTGTTTTTT.

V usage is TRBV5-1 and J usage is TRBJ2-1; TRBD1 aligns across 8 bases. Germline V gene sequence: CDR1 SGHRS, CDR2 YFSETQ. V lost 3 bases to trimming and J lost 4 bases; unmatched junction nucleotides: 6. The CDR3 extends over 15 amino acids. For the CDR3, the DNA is TGCGCCAGCAGCTCGACAGGGGCATCGTACAATGAGCAGTTCTTC. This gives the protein CASSSTGASYNEQFF.

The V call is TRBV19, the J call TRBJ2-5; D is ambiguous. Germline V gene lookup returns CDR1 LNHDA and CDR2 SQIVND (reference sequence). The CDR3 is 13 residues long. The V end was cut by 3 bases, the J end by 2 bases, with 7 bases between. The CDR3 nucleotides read TGTGCCAGTAGTATGATGGGACAAGAGACCCAGTACTTC. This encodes CASSMMGQETQYF.

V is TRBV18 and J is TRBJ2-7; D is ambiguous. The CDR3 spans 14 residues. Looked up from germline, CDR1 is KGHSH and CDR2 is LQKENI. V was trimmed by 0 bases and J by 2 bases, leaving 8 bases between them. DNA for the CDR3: TGTGCCAGCTCACCACCGTCGACACCCTACGAGCAGTACTTC. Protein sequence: CASSPPSTPYEQYF.

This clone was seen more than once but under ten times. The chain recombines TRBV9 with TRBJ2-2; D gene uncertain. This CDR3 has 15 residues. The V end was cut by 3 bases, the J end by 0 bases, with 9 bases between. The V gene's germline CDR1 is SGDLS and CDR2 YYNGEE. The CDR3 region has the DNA TGTGCCAGCAGCGGGGCGAGCTCGAACACCGGGGAGCTGTTTTTT. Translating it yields CASSGASSNTGELFF.

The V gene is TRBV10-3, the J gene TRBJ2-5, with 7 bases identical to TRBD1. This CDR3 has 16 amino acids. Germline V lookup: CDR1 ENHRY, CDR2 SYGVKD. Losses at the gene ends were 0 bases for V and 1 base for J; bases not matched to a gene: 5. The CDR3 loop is CAISESRQGPQETQYF. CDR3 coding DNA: TGTGCCATCAGTGAGTCTAGACAGGGCCCCCAAGAGACCCAGTACTTC.

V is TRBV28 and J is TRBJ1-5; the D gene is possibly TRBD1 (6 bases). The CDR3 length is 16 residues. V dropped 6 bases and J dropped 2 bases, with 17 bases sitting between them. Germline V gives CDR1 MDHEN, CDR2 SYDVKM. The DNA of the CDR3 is TGTGCCAGCAGCTCGGGCAAGGGGGGAGGCAATCAGCCCCAGCATTTT. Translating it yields CASSSGKGGGNQPQHF.